This is a list of T cell receptor beta chains from one sample in a study of control samples from healthy donors and cancer patients. The repertoire was sequenced with immunoSEQ multiplex PCR; TCRdb's copy has only in-frame clones and lacks some. The table lists 84,000 or so clones, 90% to 95% of them singletons. Sequences were obtained from blood. Receptor source: a man aged 30 to 39 in good health. CDR3s leave out the opening cysteine and the closing phenylalanine or tryptophan. Size is omitted from some rows. Given values are once, few, many or a class for expanded clones.

j_call	clone_size	v_call	cdr3_aa
TRBJ2-7	once	TRBV6-5	ASSPPWGGEQY
TRBJ1-4	NA	TRBV13	ASNRVRDEKLF
TRBJ1-2	NA	TRBV9	ASSVEGDVNYGYT
TRBJ1-1	NA	TRBV14	ASRGQGDTEAF
TRBJ2-1	NA	TRBV27	ASSTPGGEQF
TRBJ2-7	NA	TRBV5-1	ASSLTGGQYEQY
TRBJ2-1	NA	TRBV28	ASSYGLDFLGSYNEQF
TRBJ2-3	NA	TRBV6-1	ASSEGMASRADTQY
TRBJ2-7	NA	TRBV29-1	SAGTSYEQY
TRBJ1-3	NA	TRBV7-2	ASSFRTGRSGNTIY
TRBJ2-7	NA	TRBV4-1	ASSRSTGGSYEQY
TRBJ2-3	NA	TRBV9	ASSVAGLARSTDTQY
TRBJ1-6	NA	TRBV7-9	ASSLAGQVNSPLH
TRBJ2-1	NA	TRBV18	ASSSRDHRFLAGGPGNEQF
TRBJ2-5	NA	TRBV30	AYTPGTGSLVRTQY
TRBJ2-1	NA	TRBV6-4	ASSAAIYNEQF
TRBJ2-4	NA	TRBV7-2	ASSLSVGGLNIQY
TRBJ2-5	once	TRBV6-1	ASSEGSQRGAPETQY
TRBJ2-5	NA	TRBV4-1	ASSQSGTSKETQY
TRBJ1-2	once	TRBV28	ASSFRSTGANYGYT
TRBJ1-6	NA	TRBV6-5	ASSYGLLGSPLH
TRBJ1-2	NA	TRBV7-8	ASSLRTYNFYGYT
TRBJ1-1	NA	TRBV7-9	ASSFTGIGAEAF
TRBJ2-1	NA	TRBV11-3	ASSPRSSGYDEQF
TRBJ2-3	NA	TRBV5-1	ASSLSSGGASTDTQY
TRBJ2-1	NA	TRBV29-1	SVERRENYNEQF
TRBJ1-1	NA	TRBV2	ASSAGGGNTEAF
TRBJ2-1	NA	TRBV9	ASSVGTGMNEQF
TRBJ2-5	NA	TRBV20-1	SASFGGAQYQETQY
TRBJ2-5	NA	TRBV5-1	ASSLPTGMETQY
TRBJ1-2	NA	TRBV6-2/TRBV6-3	ASSWDRNYGYT
TRBJ1-5	once	TRBV7-8	ASSASMIRRLQGAITNQPQH
TRBJ2-7	NA	TRBV2	ASSDVGLEGREQY